This TCR beta chain was recovered during a study of cytomegalovirus exposure and HLA in healthy donors. PCR primers comprised 60 Vbeta and 13 Jbeta primers. Assay used: immunoSEQ multiplex PCR; TCRdb lists only in-frame clones, some missing. This table holds 150,000 to 200,000 clones, almost 80% found once. Study-level findings and limits: The majority of CMV-associated TCR beta chains were reported as apparently HLA-restricted in a later analysis. In a later analysis, DRB1 alleles had the most associated TCRs; HLA-C alleles the fewest. Researchers catalogued 160 or so TCR beta chains as cytomegalovirus-associated.

This clone was recorded a few times. Its cognate antigen is unknown. With 8 bases removed from V and 0 bases from J, the gap between germline ends came to 10 bases. Per the germline V gene, CDR1 is SNHLY and CDR2 is FYNNEI. The CDR3 covers 13 residues. The sequenced material came from PBMCs. The TCR originated in a man younger than 30 in good health and CMV-seropositive. The chain combines TRBV2 with TRBJ1-1, with a weak D call TRBD1 (5 bases). CDR3 protein: CASLTEMNTEAFF. The CDR3, as DNA: TGTGCCAGCCTGACAGAGATGAACACTGAAGCTTTCTTT.